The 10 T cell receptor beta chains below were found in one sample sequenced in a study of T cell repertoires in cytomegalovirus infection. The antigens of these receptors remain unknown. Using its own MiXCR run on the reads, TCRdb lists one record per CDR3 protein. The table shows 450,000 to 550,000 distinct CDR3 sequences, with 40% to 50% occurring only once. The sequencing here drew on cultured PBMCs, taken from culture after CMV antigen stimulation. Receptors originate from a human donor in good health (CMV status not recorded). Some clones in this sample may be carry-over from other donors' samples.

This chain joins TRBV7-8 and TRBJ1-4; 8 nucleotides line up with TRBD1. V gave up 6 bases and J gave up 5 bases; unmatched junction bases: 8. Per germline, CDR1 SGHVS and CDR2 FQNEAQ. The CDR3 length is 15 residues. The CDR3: CASRLGQGGNEKLFF. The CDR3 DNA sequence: TGTGCCAGCAGACTAGGACAGGGAGGAAATGAAAAACTGTTTTTT.

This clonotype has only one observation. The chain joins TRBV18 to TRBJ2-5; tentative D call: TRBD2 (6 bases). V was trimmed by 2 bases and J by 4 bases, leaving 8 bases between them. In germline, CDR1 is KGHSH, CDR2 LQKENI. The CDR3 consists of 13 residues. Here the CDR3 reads CASSPRRAETQYF. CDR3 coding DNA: TGTGCCAGCTCACCAAGGAGGGCAGAGACCCAGTACTTC.

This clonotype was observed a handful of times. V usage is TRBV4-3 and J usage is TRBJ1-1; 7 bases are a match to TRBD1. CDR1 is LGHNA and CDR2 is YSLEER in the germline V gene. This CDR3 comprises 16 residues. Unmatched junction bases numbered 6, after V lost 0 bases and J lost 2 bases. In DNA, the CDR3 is TGCGCCAGCAGCCAAGATCGAACAGGGGCTAACACTGAAGCTTTCTTT. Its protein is CASSQDRTGANTEAFF.

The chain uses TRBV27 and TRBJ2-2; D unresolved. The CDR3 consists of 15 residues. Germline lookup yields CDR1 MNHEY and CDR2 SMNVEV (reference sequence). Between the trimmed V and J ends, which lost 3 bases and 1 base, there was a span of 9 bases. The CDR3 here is CASSFQQVNTGELFF. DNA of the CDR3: TGTGCCAGCAGTTTCCAGCAGGTGAACACCGGGGAGCTGTTTTTT.

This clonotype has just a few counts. The CDR3 region has the DNA TGTGCCAGCAGTCGACAGGGTCTAACGCAGTATTTT. It translates to CASSRQGLTQYF. The rearrangement uses TRBV12-3 or TRBV12-4 and TRBJ2-3, with 7 bases identical to TRBD1. The CDR3 has 12 amino acids. Trimming took 5 bases from V and 9 from J; bases not matched to a gene: 5.

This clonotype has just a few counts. The CDR3 sequence is CASSRDEYGGSTDTQYF. The CDR3 DNA sequence: TGTGCCAGCAGCCGAGACGAATACGGGGGGAGCACAGATACGCAGTATTTT. The chain has TRBV7-2 and TRBJ2-3; 7 nucleotides align to TRBD2. The CDR3 has 17 residues. Germline CDR1 is SGHTA and CDR2 is FQGNSA. V was pared by 5 bases and J by 0 bases, with 11 bases of the junction left unmatched.

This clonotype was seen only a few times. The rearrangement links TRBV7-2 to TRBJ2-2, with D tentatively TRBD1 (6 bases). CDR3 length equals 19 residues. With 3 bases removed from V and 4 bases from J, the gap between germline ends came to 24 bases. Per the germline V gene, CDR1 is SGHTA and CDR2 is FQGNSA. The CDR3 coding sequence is TGTGCCAGCAGCTTTCGACAGGTGGGAGTTATCGGTGGCACCGGGGAGCTGTTTTTT. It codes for CASSFRQVGVIGGTGELFF.

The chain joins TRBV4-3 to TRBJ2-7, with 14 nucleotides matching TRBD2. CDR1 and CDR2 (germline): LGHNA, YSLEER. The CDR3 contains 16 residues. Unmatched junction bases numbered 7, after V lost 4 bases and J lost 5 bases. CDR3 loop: CASSLGTSGSKDEQYF. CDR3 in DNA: TGCGCCAGCAGCCTGGGGACTAGCGGGAGCAAGGACGAGCAGTACTTC.

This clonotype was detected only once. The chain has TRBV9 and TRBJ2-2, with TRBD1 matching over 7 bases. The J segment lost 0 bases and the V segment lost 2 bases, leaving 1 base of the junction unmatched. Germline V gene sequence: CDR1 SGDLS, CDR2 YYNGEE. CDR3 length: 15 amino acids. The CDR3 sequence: CASSVGTANTGELFF. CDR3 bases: TGTGCCAGCAGCGTCGGGACAGCGAACACCGGGGAGCTGTTTTTT.

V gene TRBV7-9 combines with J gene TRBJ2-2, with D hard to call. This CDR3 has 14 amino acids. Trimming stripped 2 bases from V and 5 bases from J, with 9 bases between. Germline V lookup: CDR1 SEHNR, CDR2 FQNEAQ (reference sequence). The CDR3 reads CASSLLVRTGELFF. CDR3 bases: TGTGCCAGCAGCTTATTAGTCCGGACCGGGGAGCTGTTTTTT.